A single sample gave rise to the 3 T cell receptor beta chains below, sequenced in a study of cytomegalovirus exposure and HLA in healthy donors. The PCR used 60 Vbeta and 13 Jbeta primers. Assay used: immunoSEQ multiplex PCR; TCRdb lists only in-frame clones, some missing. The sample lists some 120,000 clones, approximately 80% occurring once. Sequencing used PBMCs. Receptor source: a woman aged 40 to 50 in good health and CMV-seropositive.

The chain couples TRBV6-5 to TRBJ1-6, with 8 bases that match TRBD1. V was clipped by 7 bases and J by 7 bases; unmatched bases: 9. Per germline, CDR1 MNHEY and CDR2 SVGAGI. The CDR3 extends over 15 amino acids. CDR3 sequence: CASNPGDRPNSPLHF. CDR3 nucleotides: TGTGCCAGCAATCCAGGGGACAGGCCGAATTCACCCCTCCACTTT.

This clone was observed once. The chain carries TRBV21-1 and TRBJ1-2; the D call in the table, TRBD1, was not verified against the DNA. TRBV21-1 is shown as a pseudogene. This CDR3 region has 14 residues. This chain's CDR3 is CASSKWDRDHGYTF. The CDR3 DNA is TGTGCCAGCAGCAAGTGGGACAGGGATCATGGCTACACCTTC.

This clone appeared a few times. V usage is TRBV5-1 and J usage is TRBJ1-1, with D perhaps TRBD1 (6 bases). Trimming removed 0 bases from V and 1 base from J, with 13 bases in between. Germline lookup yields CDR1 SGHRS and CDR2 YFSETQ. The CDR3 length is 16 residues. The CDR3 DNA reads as TGCGCCAGCAGCTTGGCCACAGGACAGCCGAACACTGAAGCTTTCTTT. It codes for CASSLATGQPNTEAFF.